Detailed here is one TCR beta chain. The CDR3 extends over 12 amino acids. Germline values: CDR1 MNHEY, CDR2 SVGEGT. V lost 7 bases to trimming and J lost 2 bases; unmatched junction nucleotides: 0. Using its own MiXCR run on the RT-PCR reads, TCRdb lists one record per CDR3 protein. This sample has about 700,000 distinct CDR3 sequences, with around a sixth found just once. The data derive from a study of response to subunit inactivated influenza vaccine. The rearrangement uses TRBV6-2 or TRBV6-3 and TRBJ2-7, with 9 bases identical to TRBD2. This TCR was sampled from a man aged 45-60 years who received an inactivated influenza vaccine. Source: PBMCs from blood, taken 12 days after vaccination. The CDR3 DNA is TGTGCCAGCAAGCGGGGGGCCTACGAGCAGTACTTC. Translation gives CASKRGAYEQYF.